The 18 T cell receptor beta chains below come from one sample, sequenced in a study of T cells in Graves' hyperthyroidism and ophthalmopathy. Amplified regions were TCR beta CDR3 sequences from RNA transcripts. Primed by the HTBI set, a first-round RT-PCR was run on the TCR CDR3. TCRdb fed the multiplex PCR reads into MiXCR, producing one record per CDR3 protein. Of 500,000 to 650,000 distinct CDR3 sequences in the sample, just under 20% were seen once. The specimen sequenced was blood. Receptors were obtained from a middle-aged man with Graves' ophthalmopathy.

This clonotype was seen ten or more times. The chain is built from TRBV3-1 and TRBJ1-2; 7 bases are shared with TRBD1. Losses at the gene ends were 4 bases for V and 9 bases for J; bases not matched to a gene: 8. CDR1 LGHDT and CDR2 YNNKEL come from the germline V gene (reference sequence). This CDR3 comprises 13 residues. This CDR3 is CASSLPTGRSYTF. CDR3 coding DNA: TGTGCCAGCAGCCTACCGACAGGGAGAAGCTACACCTTC. Using reference TRBV3-1 and TRBJ1-2 for the parts outside the CDR3, the full variable domain is DTAVSQTPKYLVTQMGNDKSIKCEQNLGHDTMYWYKQDSKKFLKIMFSYNNKELIINETVPNRFSPKSPDKAHLNLHINSLELGDSAVYFCASSLPTGRSYTFGSGTRLTVV.

V gene TRBV3-1 combines with J gene TRBJ2-1, with D uncertain. In germline, CDR1 is LGHDT, CDR2 YNNKEL (reference sequence). The CDR3 is made up of 15 amino acids. Trimming took off 1 base at V and 9 bases at J, with 16 bases between the two ends. The CDR3 DNA is TGTGCCAGCAGCCAAGTAACAGACCCGTACGGTGAGCAGTTCTTC. Its protein is CASSQVTDPYGEQFF.

This clonotype came up many times. This chain links TRBV7-2 with TRBJ2-5; TRBD2 matches at 9 bases. Losses at the gene ends were 2 bases for V and 12 bases for J; bases not matched to a gene: 13. The CDR3 consists of 15 residues. Germline CDR1 is SGHTA and CDR2 is FQGNSA. The CDR3 DNA reads as TGTGCCAGCAGCTTAAGGAATCTAGCGGGACCTCGAAAGTACTTC. Its protein is CASSLRNLAGPRKYF.

The genes are TRBV27 and TRBJ2-5; TRBD2 agrees at 7 bases. The CDR3 loop spans 12 amino acids. The germline gives CDR1 MNHEY, CDR2 SMNVEV (reference sequence). With V trimmed by 8 bases and J by 3 bases, 3 bases remained unmatched. The chain's CDR3 is CASGAGEETQYF. CDR3 nucleotide sequence: TGTGCCAGCGGGGCGGGGGAAGAGACCCAGTACTTC.

This clonotype has only a few counts. The V call is TRBV4-1, the J call TRBJ1-5, with D possibly TRBD1 on 5 matching bases. CDR3 length: 16 residues. Germline loops: CDR1 MGHRA, CDR2 YSYEKL. V lost 1 base to trimming and J lost 2 bases, with 12 bases between them. The CDR3 reads CASSQVSGLGNQPQHF. Here the CDR3 DNA reads TGCGCCAGCAGCCAAGTCTCAGGGCTGGGCAATCAGCCCCAGCATTTT.

Ten or more counts support this clonotype. The chain carries TRBV28 and TRBJ1-1; D call uncertain. This CDR3 is 14 amino acids long. Trimming took off 4 bases at V and 0 bases at J, with 9 bases between the two ends. CDR1 MDHEN and CDR2 SYDVKM come from the germline V gene. CDR3 nucleotides: TGTGCCAGCAGTTACAGAAGACTGAACACTGAAGCTTTCTTT. Translated: CASSYRRLNTEAFF. Full variable domain (missing parts from reference TRBV28 and TRBJ1-1): DVKVTQSSRYLVKRTGEKVFLECVQDMDHENMFWYRQDPGLGLRLIYFSYDVKMKEKGDIPEGYSVSREKKERFSLILESASTNQTSMYLCASSYRRLNTEAFFGQGTRLTVV.

V and J are TRBV19 and TRBJ2-1; D might be TRBD1 (6 bases). CDR3 length equals 14 residues. Trimming left V 7 bases short and J 1 base short, with 11 bases between. Germline CDR1 and CDR2: LNHDA and SQIVND (reference sequence). The CDR3 here is CASKSRGSYNEQFF. The CDR3 bases are TGTGCCAGTAAAAGCAGGGGATCCTACAATGAGCAGTTCTTC.

The table lists this clonotype with a count of one. The genes are TRBV20-1 and TRBJ1-5; no clear D. Germline V CDR1 and CDR2: DFQATT, SNEGSKA (reference sequence). Trimming took off 5 bases at V and 0 bases at J, with 11 bases between the two ends. The CDR3 runs 14 residues. CDR3 nucleotides: TGCAGTGCTCTGCAGGCCTATAGCAATCAGCCCCAGCATTTT. It codes for CSALQAYSNQPQHF.

As regards this clonotype: The junction shows a germline mismatch at one end, possibly a read error. The chain is built from TRBV7-7 and TRBJ2-1; D gene uncertain. Germline CDR1 and CDR2: SSHAT and FNYEAQ (reference sequence). The CDR3 sequence is 13 residues long. CDR3 sequence (DNA): TGTGCTAGCAGCTTGGCTGGGTCCGGTGAGCAGTTCTTC. Its translation is CASSLAGSGEQFF.

This clonotype was seen many times. The rearrangement links TRBV7-2 to TRBJ2-7, with 8 bases aligning to TRBD2. The germline gives CDR1 SGHTA, CDR2 FQGNSA. The CDR3 contains 16 residues. Germline trimming cut 3 bases from V and 3 bases from J; bases unmatched to any gene: 10. The CDR3 DNA reads as TGTGCCAGCAGCTTGGGGTCTTCAAGCGGGGGCTACGAGCAGTACTTC. Its protein is CASSLGSSSGGYEQYF.

There are a few counts of this clonotype. The chain carries TRBV7-9 and TRBJ1-2; D gene ambiguous. Trimming left V 5 bases short and J 0 bases short, with 10 bases between. The CDR3 contains 14 residues. Germline V lookup: CDR1 SEHNR, CDR2 FQNEAQ (reference sequence). The CDR3 DNA sequence: TGTGCCAGCAGCCCCCGGGGTTCTAACTATGGCTACACCTTC. The encoded protein is CASSPRGSNYGYTF. Full variable domain (missing parts from reference TRBV7-9 and TRBJ1-2): DTGVSQNPRHKITKRGQNVTFRCDPISEHNRLYWYRQTLGQGPEFLTYFQNEAQLEKSRLLSDRFSAERPKGSFSTLEIQRTEQGDSAMYLCASSPRGSNYGYTFGSGTRLTVV.

There are a few counts of this clonotype. The V call is TRBV7-9, the J call TRBJ2-7, with 10 bases fitting TRBD1. Trimming removed 4 bases from V and 4 bases from J; junction bases left unmatched: 7. The germline V gene encodes CDR1 SEHNR and CDR2 FQNEAQ (reference sequence). The CDR3 loop spans 15 amino acids. The CDR3 here is CASSSSRTGGYEQYF. The CDR3 bases are TGTGCCAGCAGCTCCTCCCGGACAGGGGGTTACGAGCAGTACTTC.

This clonotype was detected only a few times. The chain uses TRBV7-2 and TRBJ2-1; 7 bases align to TRBD1. The CDR3 is made up of 14 amino acids. Germline-derived CDR1 and CDR2 are SGHTA and FQGNSA. V lost 4 bases, J lost 7 bases, and 7 bases stayed unmatched. CDR3 nucleotide sequence: TGTGCCAGCAGCTACAGGGGTTCCCTTAATGAGCAGTTCTTC. This sequence encodes CASSYRGSLNEQFF. The full variable domain, completed using reference TRBV7-2 and TRBJ2-1, is GAGVSQSPSNKVTEKGKDVELRCDPISGHTALYWYRQSLGQGLEFLIYFQGNSAPDKSGLPSDRFSAERTGGSVSTLTIQRTQQEDSAVYLCASSYRGSLNEQFFGPGTRLTVL.

Comment on this clonotype: The germline gene is not matched at one end of the junction; a read error may be the cause. This CDR3 is CANSPQGFRSEAFF. CDR3 bases: TGTGCCAACAGCCCGCAGGGCTTTCGGTCTGAAGCTTTCTTT. The chain employs TRBV9 and TRBJ1-1; a weak D match, TRBD1 (5 bases). Germline V gives CDR1 SGDLS, CDR2 YYNGEE. This CDR3 has 14 amino acids.

This clonotype was seen only a few times. V is TRBV3-1 and J is TRBJ1-4, with D possibly matching TRBD1 (6 bases). V dropped 4 bases and J dropped 7 bases, with 16 bases sitting between them. CDR3 length: 15 residues. Germline loops: CDR1 LGHDT, CDR2 YNNKEL (reference sequence). CDR3 amino acids: CASSPEWGLVEKLFF. For the CDR3, the DNA is TGTGCCAGCAGCCCCGAGTGGGGGCTGGTTGAAAAACTGTTTTTT.

This clonotype was seen ten or more times. The chain carries TRBV11-2 and TRBJ2-1; D possibly corresponds to TRBD2 (6 bases). Germline V gives CDR1 SGHAT, CDR2 FQNNGV. V was trimmed by 6 bases and J by 5 bases, leaving 17 bases between them. This CDR3 is 15 amino acids long. The CDR3 loop is CASSLSFSGNNEQFF. CDR3 in DNA: TGTGCCAGCAGTTTATCATTTAGCGGTAACAATGAGCAGTTCTTC.

The sample holds one count of this clonotype. The chain has TRBV4-2 and TRBJ2-5; a possible D gene is TRBD1 (6 bases). Germline loops: CDR1 LGHNA, CDR2 YNFKEQ. Between the trimmed V and J ends, which lost 0 bases and 5 bases, there was a span of 19 bases. The CDR3 loop spans 17 amino acids. The CDR3 is CASSQESSRGVGETQYF. The CDR3 DNA sequence: TGTGCCAGCAGCCAAGAAAGTAGCAGGGGCGTAGGCGAGACCCAGTACTTC.

This clonotype has a handful of counts. V is TRBV19 and J is TRBJ1-2, with a tentative D call TRBD1 (6 bases). Germline V gene data show CDR1 as LNHDA and CDR2 as SQIVND (reference sequence). The CDR3 consists of 19 residues. V dropped 3 bases and J dropped 2 bases, with 25 bases sitting between them. CDR3 sequence (DNA): TGTGCCAGTAGTATTCGAAGGGGGACGTACTCCACGTCGAACTATGGCTACACCTTC. It specifies CASSIRRGTYSTSNYGYTF. Supplemented by reference TRBV19 and TRBJ1-2, the full variable domain reads DGGITQSPKYLFRKEGQNVTLSCEQNLNHDAMYWYRQDPGQGLRLIYYSQIVNDFQKGDIAEGYSVSREKKESFPLTVTSAQKNPTAFYLCASSIRRGTYSTSNYGYTFGSGTRLTVV.